Below, 10 T cell receptor beta chains from the same sample are listed, as sequenced in a study of T cells after posttransplantation cyclophosphamide. The naive gate required viable CD3+CD4+ or CD3+CD8+ cells with CCR7+CD45RA+CD45RO-CD95-CD27+CD28+ phenotype. The data were produced by immunoSEQ multiplex PCR, yet TCRdb's version contains in-frame clones alone and is incomplete. The data show tens of thousands of clones, around 97% seen once. Sequenced sample: naive CD4+ T cells sorted from PBMCs. The receptors derive from a man aged 50 to 60 in good health, CMV-negative, and a related stem cell transplant donor.

A remark on this clone: The junction shows a germline mismatch at one end, possibly a read error. This chain uses TRBV7-2 with TRBJ2-3; D ambiguous. CDR3 length equals 14 residues. The germline V gene encodes CDR1 SGHTA and CDR2 FQGNSA. The CDR3 loop reads CASGLNSRTDTQYF. The CDR3 region has the DNA TGTGCCAGCGGCTTAAACTCGCGCACAGATACGCAGTATTTT.

The V gene is TRBV10-2, the J gene TRBJ2-2; the match to TRBD1 covers 7 bases. Per germline, CDR1 WSHSY and CDR2 SAAADI. CDR3 length equals 15 residues. V dropped 6 bases and J dropped 6; count of bases not matched to a gene: 10. CDR3 DNA sequence: TGCGCCAGCAGAATAGACAGGGTGAGGGCCGGGGAGCTGTTTTTT. It specifies CASRIDRVRAGELFF.

The chain combines TRBV7-2 with TRBJ2-7, with 10 nucleotides matching TRBD1. The CDR3 has 18 residues. Germline CDR1 is SGHTA and CDR2 is FQGNSA. V trimming: 6 bases; J trimming: 7 bases; junction bases outside the gene matches: 21. CDR3 sequence (DNA): TGTGCCAGCAGTCAATTTCTCACCGGGACAGGGGCCGAGCGGGAGCAGTACTTC. Amino acids: CASSQFLTGTGAEREQYF.

V is TRBV12-5 and J is TRBJ1-3; D ambiguous. Trimming removed 4 bases at V and 3 bases at J, with 13 bases between. Germline assignment: CDR1 LGHNT and CDR2 FRNRAP. There are 15 residues in the CDR3. This chain's CDR3 is CASGYPRAVGNTIYF. CDR3 DNA sequence: TGTGCTAGTGGTTATCCCCGTGCGGTTGGAAACACCATATATTTT.

This chain links TRBV5-8 with TRBJ2-7; D gene ambiguous. Germline loops: CDR1 SGHTS, CDR2 YDEGEE. The CDR3 is 15 amino acids. With 4 bases removed from V and 0 bases from J, the gap between germline ends came to 14 bases. The CDR3 region has the DNA TGTGCCAGCAGCCCTATGTTGAGGAGCTCCTACGAGCAGTACTTC. Its protein product is CASSPMLRSSYEQYF.

The genes are TRBV7-2 and TRBJ1-2; D perhaps matches TRBD1 (6 bases). With 6 bases removed from V and 4 bases from J, the gap between germline ends came to 12 bases. The length of the CDR3 is 13 residues. Germline V gives CDR1 SGHTA, CDR2 FQGNSA. CDR3 coding DNA: TGTGCCAGCAGGAACGACAGGTTCTATGGCTACACCTTC. Translating it yields CASRNDRFYGYTF.

The chain has TRBV19 and TRBJ1-1; 7 bases fit TRBD1. Germline V CDR1 and CDR2: LNHDA, SQIVND (reference sequence). The length of the CDR3 is 16 residues. V dropped 3 bases and J dropped 5; count of bases not matched to a gene: 12. Here the CDR3 reads CASSIPVRDSITEAFF. The DNA of the CDR3 is TGTGCCAGTAGTATCCCCGTCCGGGACAGCATTACTGAAGCTTTCTTT.

CDR3 bases: TGTGCCAGCAGTAGGAGACAGGGTAAAGAGACCCAGTACTTC. This translates into CASSRRQGKETQYF. The chain joins TRBV6-5 to TRBJ2-5; 7 bases map to TRBD1. This CDR3 is built from 14 residues. V was clipped by 5 bases and J by 3 bases; unmatched bases: 6. The germline V gene encodes CDR1 MNHEY and CDR2 SVGAGI.

This chain links TRBV18 with TRBJ2-3, with D tentatively TRBD1 (6 bases). V dropped 3 bases and J dropped 6 bases, with 10 bases sitting between them. CDR1 KGHSH and CDR2 LQKENI come from the germline V gene. The CDR3 covers 13 residues. CDR3 sequence (DNA): TGTGCCAGCTCACCCCAACAGGGCGATACGCAGTATTTT. Translation: CASSPQQGDTQYF.

The chain carries TRBV5-8 and TRBJ2-7; 9 nucleotides match TRBD1. The CDR3 has 15 residues. Germline V gene data show CDR1 as SGHTS and CDR2 as YDEGEE. V was clipped by 0 bases and J by 3 bases; unmatched bases: 4. CDR3 residues: CASSLGDRAGYEQYF. DNA for the CDR3: TGTGCCAGCAGCTTGGGGGACAGGGCCGGCTACGAGCAGTACTTC.